This TCR beta chain was identified during a study of OX40 agonist ivuxolimab in advanced cancers. Study details: Aged roughly 20 to 79 with a mean of approximately 57 years, they were about 78% male.

Assay: immunoSEQ multiplex PCR; the TCRdb copy retains only in-frame clones and omits some. Here the sample spans 65,000 to 95,000 clones, 84% being singletons. This clone was seen a single time. The CDR3 is 15 residues long. V gave up 5 bases and J gave up 4 bases, with 17 bases separating them. Germline V lookup: CDR1 SGHTA, CDR2 FQGNSA. This TCR came from an adult with an advanced solid tumor such as melanoma, head and neck, liver or kidney cancer. This sequence joins TRBV7-2 and TRBJ1-2; no clear D. The specimen comprised CD4+ or CD8+ T cells sorted from blood, sampled in a trial of the OX40 agonist ivuxolimab. As DNA, the CDR3 is TGTGCCAGCAGCCCCCTGAACACAAACCTCTATGGCTACACCTTC. It yields the protein CASSPLNTNLYGYTF.